The 6 T cell receptor beta chains below come from one sample, sequenced in a study of shared clonotypes between healthy human individuals. Generated by immunoSEQ multiplex PCR, the TCRdb table keeps only in-frame clones and is missing some. The repertoire holds 500,000 to 550,000 clones, about 96% seen once, with approximately 0.067% in the top ten. The specimen was naive CD4+ T cells sorted from blood. The sample's subset: CD45RA+ positively selected. These receptors were collected from a young woman in good health.

The rearrangement uses TRBV18 and TRBJ1-1; TRBD1 aligns across 9 bases. In germline, CDR1 is KGHSH, CDR2 LQKENI. The CDR3 has 14 amino acids. Trimming removed 4 bases from V and 8 bases from J; junction bases left unmatched: 8. The CDR3 DNA sequence: TGTGCCAGCTCACTGGGACAGGGTATATCGGAAGCTTTCTTT. The encoded protein is CASSLGQGISEAFF.

The chain employs TRBV27 and TRBJ2-2; 13 bases map to TRBD2. CDR1 and CDR2 (germline): MNHEY, SMNVEV (reference sequence). The CDR3 loop spans 18 amino acids. J was trimmed by 4 bases and V by 2 bases; bases with no gene match: 7. The CDR3 reads CASSLHGLAGEGTGELFF. The DNA of the CDR3 is TGTGCCAGCAGTTTACACGGACTAGCGGGAGAGGGCACCGGGGAGCTGTTTTTT.

The chain joins TRBV7-3 to TRBJ2-5, with D maybe TRBD2 (5 bases). There are 13 residues in the CDR3. V dropped 4 bases and J dropped 4 bases, with 10 bases sitting between them. The germline gives CDR1 SGHTA, CDR2 FQGTGA. The CDR3 DNA reads TGTGCCAGCAGCTCTCTAGCCTCAGAGACCCAGTACTTC. This gives the protein CASSSLASETQYF.

The V gene is TRBV19, the J gene TRBJ2-3, with TRBD1 identical over 7 bases. The CDR3 length is 15 residues. V shed 7 bases and J 6 bases; nucleotides not matched to a gene: 13. CDR1 LNHDA and CDR2 SQIVND come from the germline V gene (reference sequence). CDR3 coding DNA: TGTGCCAGTATACCGGGGCAGGGGGTACCGGATACGCAGTATTTT. It encodes CASIPGQGVPDTQYF.

The chain is built from TRBV28 and TRBJ2-7, with 10 bases that match TRBD1. There are 14 residues in the CDR3. Trimming at V came to 5 bases and at J to 2 bases, leaving 3 bases not matched to a gene. From germline, CDR1 is MDHEN and CDR2 SYDVKM. CDR3 bases: TGTGCCAGCAGTAACGACAGGGGGCCCTACGAGCAGTACTTC. Protein product: CASSNDRGPYEQYF.

This chain uses TRBV14 with TRBJ2-7, with a tentative D call TRBD2 (6 bases). Trimming cost V 1 base and J 2 bases, with 18 bases left between them. Germline CDR1 reads SGHDN; CDR2 reads FVKESK. The CDR3 sequence is 17 residues long. The CDR3 spells CASSQGVRASATYEQYF. In DNA form, the CDR3 reads TGTGCCAGCAGCCAAGGGGTTAGGGCTAGCGCAACCTACGAGCAGTACTTC. Together with reference TRBV14 and TRBJ2-7, the CDR3 gives the full variable domain: EAGVTQFPSHSVIEKGQTVTLRCDPISGHDNLYWYRRVMGKEIKFLLHFVKESKQDESGMPNNRFLAERTGGTYSTLKVQPAELEDSGVYFCASSQGVRASATYEQYFGPGTRLTVT.